Included here is one T cell receptor (beta chain) sequence, with context. Its antigen is undetermined. This record comes from a study of CD4 T cells in relation to SARS-CoV-2 and coronaviruses. Study in general: After about nine days of antigen culture, PBMC TCR beta CDR3s were sequenced.

The unexposed donors gave CD4+ T cells in about 2011-2019, prior to COVID-19. The cells were cultured for over eight days before CD4+ T cells were isolated. Testing used SARS-CoV-2 S/N and four cold-coronavirus spikes on unexposed-donor CD4+ T cells, cells permitting. The CDR3 is 16 amino acids. V gave up 5 bases and J gave up 2 bases, with 13 bases separating them. Germline values: CDR1 LGHDT, CDR2 YNNKEL (reference sequence). Whole-study findings and limits: Compared with monoreactive clones, crossreactive clones showed significantly weaker SARS-CoV-2 expansion. Roughly 65% of donors had memory CD4+ clonotypes crossrecognizing SARS-CoV-2 and common cold coronavirus spike.

Profiled with immunoSEQ multiplex PCR; TCRdb holds only in-frame clones, not every one. The sample yields 20,000 to 25,000 clones, 75% to 80% seen once. The rearrangement uses TRBV3-1 (or the pseudogene TRBV3-2) and TRBJ2-6, with D perhaps matching TRBD1 (6 bases). The TCR originated in a human donor in good health. Sequencing was carried out using CD4+ T cells from PBMCs, cultured in vitro. The CDR3 DNA follows: TGTGCCAGCAGCGCCGCTCCAGGGGCTGGGGCCAACGTCCTGACTTTC. It encodes CASSAAPGAGANVLTF.